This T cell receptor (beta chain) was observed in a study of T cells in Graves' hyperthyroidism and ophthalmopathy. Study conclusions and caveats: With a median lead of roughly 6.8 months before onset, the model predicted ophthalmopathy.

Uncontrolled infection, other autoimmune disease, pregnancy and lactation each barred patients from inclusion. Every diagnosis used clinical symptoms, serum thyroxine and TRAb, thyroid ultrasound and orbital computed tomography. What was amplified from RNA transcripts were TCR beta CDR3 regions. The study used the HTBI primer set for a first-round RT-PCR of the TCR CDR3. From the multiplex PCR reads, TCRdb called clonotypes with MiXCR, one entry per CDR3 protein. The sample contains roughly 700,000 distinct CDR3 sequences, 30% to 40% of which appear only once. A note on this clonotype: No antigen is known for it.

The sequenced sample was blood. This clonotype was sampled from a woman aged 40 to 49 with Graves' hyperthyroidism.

The CDR3 region has the DNA TGTGCCAGCTCACCACCCCCAGGAGTGAACACTGAAGCTTTCTTT. Translating it yields CASSPPPGVNTEAFF. This chain joins TRBV25-1 and TRBJ1-1; D remains ambiguous. The CDR3 has 15 amino acids. The V gene's germline CDR1 is MGHDK and CDR2 SYGVNS. V lost 8 bases to trimming and J lost 0 bases, with 16 bases between them.